This T cell receptor (beta chain) was obtained from a study of T cell responses to AZD1222 COVID-19 vaccine. This CDR3 region has 13 residues. The germline gives CDR1 SGHTA, CDR2 FQGTGA. The V gene end was trimmed by 5 bases and the J gene end by 7 bases; junction bases not matched to a gene: 7. Study outcomes and limitations: The span of vaccine-associated CD4 TCRs extended across spike, with dominance at 160-218 and 743-854. Baseline serostatus was positive in only a handful of AZD1222 recipients. A reported finding is that nearly half of spike-specific TCRs target unmutated variant regions.

Details on this clone: The antigen is undetermined.

Data came from immunoSEQ multiplex PCR; TCRdb stores just in-frame clones and leaves some out. This table holds about 120,000 clones, 91% found once. The source is an adult in good health. The rearrangement joins TRBV7-3 to TRBJ1-1; TRBD1 matches 7 bases. The sample consisted of peripheral blood, taken on day 0 of AZD1222 vaccination. The CDR3 region is CASSPQGIGEAFF. Here the CDR3 DNA reads TGTGCCAGCAGCCCACAGGGGATAGGTGAAGCTTTCTTT.